This T cell receptor (beta chain) was sequenced in a study of regulatory T cells in long-lasting Graves disease listed by TCRdb under 2021. About the investigation overall: Persistent Graves' disease was defined as antithyroid drug treatment for over 5 years with persistently positive TSH receptor autoantibodies. Patients with persistent Graves' disease were compared with patients with newly diagnosed Graves' disease using TCR sequencing and RNA sequencing of peripheral blood. The study took place in China and was registered as a clinical trial. TCR sequencing covered some 13 persistent and approximately 20 newly diagnosed Graves' disease patients, 33 samples in total. Antithyroid drugs had been taken for approximately 9.5 years on average by persistent Graves' disease patients in the clinical cohort.

Sample time point, as interpreted from the label and publication: persistent/refractory GD, antithyroid drugs over 5 years with positive TRAb. For both TCR sequencing and RNA sequencing, RNA was extracted from PBMCs in TRIzol. Graves' disease was diagnosed according to American Thyroid Association guidelines. Recruitment of patients was carried out at an endocrinology department in Xi'an, China. Each patient gave approximately 9.7 milliliters of peripheral blood, collected in an EDTA anticoagulant tube. Ficoll Paque Plus density gradient separation was used to isolate PBMCs, and no additional T cell sorting was done. An Agilent 2100 Bioanalyzer and agarose gel were used to assess RNA quality, and a NanoDrop 2000 was used to measure RNA concentration. Points the paper makes about the study in general: Compared with newly diagnosed patients, patients with persistent Graves' disease had lower TCR Shannon entropy and fewer highly expanded clones, which suggests clonal expansion. Only peripheral blood was studied, because thyroid tissue, the primary lesion, was inaccessible. TRBV28, TRBJ1-2 and TRBJ2-5 were preferentially used in persistent disease, while TRBV20-1 and TRBJ2-1 were favored in newly diagnosed disease. Patients with persistent disease shared more public clonotypes (around 2,500) than newly diagnosed patients did (more than 900). As a limitation, the authors acknowledged that the small sample size may reduce accuracy. Sequencing and analysis were restricted to the TCR beta chain.

CDR1 and CDR2 are drawn from the germline V gene (reference sequence): DFQATT, SNEGSKA. The CDR3 starts with the cysteine, ends with the phenylalanine, and has 14 residues. Kept here is only the CDR3 DNA, which spans 42 bases and is read in frame from base 1. The junction shows trimming of 0 bases on V and 5 bases on J, plus 13 bases between the germline ends. There are a few counts of this clonotype. Its antigen has not been determined. No much larger clone exists at a distance of one base, and base qualities are not known. The library was obtained by multiplex PCR. The sequencer was an Illumina HiSeq 4000. iRepertoire HTBI primers and Arm-PCR amplification of CDR3 regions were used to construct TCR beta libraries. Gel purification was performed on PCR products prior to sequencing. Regarding the original processing steps: Across samples, around 58 TRBV and around 15 TRBJ segments were identified and used for gene usage analysis of CDR3 amino acid clonotypes. COPE and FqMerger were used to merge filtered high-quality paired reads into contigs. BLAST was used to align contigs to the IMGT TRBV, TRBD and TRBJ reference genes, and CDR3 was defined following IMGT. Any clonotype with a frequency above 0.1% was counted as a highly expanded clone. Shannon entropy served as the measure of repertoire diversity, while the Gini coefficient captured V-J evenness. A clonotype was considered public if more than one individual shared it. TCRdb reran the public reads through fastp at Q25 and MiXCR, keeping productive beta chains. Entries that share a CDR3 protein sequence are merged under the most common genes and DNA. The V and J calls and clone size come from TCRdb's table, not from the authors' own analysis. Recorded for this sample are about 340,000 distinct CDR3 sequences; about 20% of them occurred a single time. Approximately 31% of the sample goes to the ten largest clones.

The clonotype originates from a female donor with Graves disease. Sequencing used peripheral blood mononuclear cells (PBMCs), obtained when the disease was refractory, from a patient treated with antithyroid drugs. The sequence is built from TRBV20-1 and TRBJ1-1; the D gene remains uncertain. The CDR3 protein is CSAREGPGSTEAFF. The DNA sequence is TGCAGTGCTAGAGAAGGCCCGGGATCAACTGAAGCTTTCTTT.